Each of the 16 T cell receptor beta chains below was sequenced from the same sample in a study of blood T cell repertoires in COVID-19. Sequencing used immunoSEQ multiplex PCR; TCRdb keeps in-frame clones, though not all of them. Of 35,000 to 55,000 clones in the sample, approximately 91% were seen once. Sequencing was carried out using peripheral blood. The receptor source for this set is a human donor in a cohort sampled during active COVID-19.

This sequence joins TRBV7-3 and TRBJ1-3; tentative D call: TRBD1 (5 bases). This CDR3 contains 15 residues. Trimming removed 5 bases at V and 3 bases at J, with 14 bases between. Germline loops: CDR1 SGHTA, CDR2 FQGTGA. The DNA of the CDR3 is TGTGCCAGCAGCCAAACTACAGGAATTGGAAACACCATATATTTT. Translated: CASSQTTGIGNTIYF.

In DNA, the CDR3 is TGTGCCAGCGGGACCGGGACAGGGGGCACAGATACGCAGTATTTT. This gives the protein CASGTGTGGTDTQYF. V and J are TRBV28 and TRBJ2-3; 10 bases match TRBD1. Per the germline V gene, CDR1 is MDHEN and CDR2 is SYDVKM. With 8 bases clipped from V and 1 base from J, the junction kept 6 bases outside the gene matches. The CDR3 loop spans 15 amino acids. Complete variable domain (other parts from reference TRBV28 and TRBJ2-3): DVKVTQSSRYLVKRTGEKVFLECVQDMDHENMFWYRQDPGLGLRLIYFSYDVKMKEKGDIPEGYSVSREKKERFSLILESASTNQTSMYLCASGTGTGGTDTQYFGPGTRLTVL.

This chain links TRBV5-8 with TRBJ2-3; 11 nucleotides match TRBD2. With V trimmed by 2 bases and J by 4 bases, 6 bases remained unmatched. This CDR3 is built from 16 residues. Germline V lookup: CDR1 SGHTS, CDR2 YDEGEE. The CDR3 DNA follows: TGTGCCAGCAGCTTTTCTAGCGGGGGGCGGTCAGATACGCAGTATTTT. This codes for CASSFSSGGRSDTQYF.

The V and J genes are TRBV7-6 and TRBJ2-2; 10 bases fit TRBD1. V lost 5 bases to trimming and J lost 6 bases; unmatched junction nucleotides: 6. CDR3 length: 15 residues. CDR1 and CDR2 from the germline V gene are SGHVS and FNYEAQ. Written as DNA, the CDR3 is TGTGCCAGCAGCCTGGGACAGGGGAGTCCCGGGGAGCTGTTTTTT. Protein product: CASSLGQGSPGELFF.

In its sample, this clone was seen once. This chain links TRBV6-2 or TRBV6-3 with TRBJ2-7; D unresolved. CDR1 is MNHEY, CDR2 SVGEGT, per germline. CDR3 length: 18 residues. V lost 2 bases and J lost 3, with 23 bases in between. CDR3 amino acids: CASSYRPFTSSPDYEQYF. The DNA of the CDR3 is TGTGCCAGCAGTTACCGCCCTTTTACGTCCTCACCAGACTACGAGCAGTACTTC.

CDR3 in DNA: TGTGCCAGCAGCTTAGTCCCGTTCAATGAGCAGTTCTTC. Encoded protein: CASSLVPFNEQFF. The rearrangement links TRBV7-9 to TRBJ2-1; no clear D. The CDR3 totals 13 residues. Per germline, CDR1 SEHNR and CDR2 FQNEAQ (reference sequence). Trimming pared 1 base from V and 6 bases from J, leaving 7 bases between.

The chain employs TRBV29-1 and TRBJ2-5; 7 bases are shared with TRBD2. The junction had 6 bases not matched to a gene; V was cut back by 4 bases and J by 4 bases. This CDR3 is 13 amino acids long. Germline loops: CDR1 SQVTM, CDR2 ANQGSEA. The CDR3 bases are TGCAGCGTTGGGGGGGGAGTCGGAGAGACCCAGTACTTC. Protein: CSVGGGVGETQYF.

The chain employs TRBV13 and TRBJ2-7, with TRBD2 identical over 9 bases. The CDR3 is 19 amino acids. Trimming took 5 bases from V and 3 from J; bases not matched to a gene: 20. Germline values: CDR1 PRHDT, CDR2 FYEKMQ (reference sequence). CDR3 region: CASSPRARLAVGIVYEQYF. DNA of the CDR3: TGTGCCAGCAGCCCCCGTGCCCGACTAGCGGTGGGAATTGTCTACGAGCAGTACTTC.

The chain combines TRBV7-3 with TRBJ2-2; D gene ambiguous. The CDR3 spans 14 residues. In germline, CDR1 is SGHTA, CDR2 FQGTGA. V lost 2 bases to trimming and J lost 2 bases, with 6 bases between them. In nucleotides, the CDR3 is TGTGCCAGCAGCTTACCCAGTAACACCGGGGAGCTGTTTTTT. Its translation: CASSLPSNTGELFF.

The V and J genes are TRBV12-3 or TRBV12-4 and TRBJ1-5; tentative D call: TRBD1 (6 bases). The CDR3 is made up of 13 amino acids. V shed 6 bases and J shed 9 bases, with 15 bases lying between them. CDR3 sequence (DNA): TGTGCCAGCAGCCTTAAGTTAGGGGGGCCCCAGCATTTT. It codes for CASSLKLGGPQHF.

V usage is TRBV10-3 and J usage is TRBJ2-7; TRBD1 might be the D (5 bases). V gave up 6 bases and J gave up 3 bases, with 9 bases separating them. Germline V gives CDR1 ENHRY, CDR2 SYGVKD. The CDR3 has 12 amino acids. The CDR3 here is CAIRQERYEQYF. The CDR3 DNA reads TGTGCCATCAGACAGGAGCGCTACGAGCAGTACTTC.

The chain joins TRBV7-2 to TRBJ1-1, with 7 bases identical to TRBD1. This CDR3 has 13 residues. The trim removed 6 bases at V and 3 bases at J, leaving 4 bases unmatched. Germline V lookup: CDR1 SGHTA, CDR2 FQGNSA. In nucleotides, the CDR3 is TGTGCCAGCAGACAGGGGTTATACACTGAAGCTTTCTTT. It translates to CASRQGLYTEAFF.

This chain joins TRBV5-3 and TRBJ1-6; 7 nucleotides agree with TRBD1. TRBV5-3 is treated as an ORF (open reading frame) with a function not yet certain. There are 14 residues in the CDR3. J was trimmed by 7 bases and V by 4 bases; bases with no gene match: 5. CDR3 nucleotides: TGTGCCAGAAGCAGGACAGGAGAAAATTCACCCCTCCACTTT. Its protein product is CARSRTGENSPLHF.

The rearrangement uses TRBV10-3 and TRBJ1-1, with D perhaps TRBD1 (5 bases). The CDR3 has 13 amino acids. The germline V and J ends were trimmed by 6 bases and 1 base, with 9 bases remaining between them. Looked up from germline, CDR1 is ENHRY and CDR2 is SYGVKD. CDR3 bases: TGTGCCATCAGGGAAACAGGGAACACTGAAGCTTTCTTT. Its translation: CAIRETGNTEAFF.

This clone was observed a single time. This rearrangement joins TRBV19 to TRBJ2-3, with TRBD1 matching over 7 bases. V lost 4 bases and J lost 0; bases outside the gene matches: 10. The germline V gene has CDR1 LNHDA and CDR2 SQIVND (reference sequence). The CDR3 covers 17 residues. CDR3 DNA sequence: TGTGCCAGTAGTAGGGTCGCCGGGACAGCTAGCACAGATACGCAGTATTTT. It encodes CASSRVAGTASTDTQYF.

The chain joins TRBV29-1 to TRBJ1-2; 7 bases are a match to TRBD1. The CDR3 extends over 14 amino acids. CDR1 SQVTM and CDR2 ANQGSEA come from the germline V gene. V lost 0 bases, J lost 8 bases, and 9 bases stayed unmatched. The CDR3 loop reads CSVEEGATGSGYTF. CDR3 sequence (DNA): TGCAGCGTTGAAGAAGGGGCGACAGGGTCCGGCTACACCTTC.